These T cell receptor beta chains were read from a single sample in a study of blood T cell repertoires in COVID-19. Repertoires were generated with immunoSEQ multiplex PCR, while TCRdb's copy carries only in-frame clones and drops some. The sample lists about 200,000 clones, under 90% occurring once. Source material: PBMCs or T cells enriched from blood (not recorded which). Every receptor here comes from a woman in her 30s with acute COVID-19. Each CDR3 is given with its conserved first and last residue. D genes are given only for firm matches. The listing skips clone size in some rows; elsewhere it reads once, few, many or a size class.

>TRBV28|-|TRBJ1-3|-
TGTGCCAGCGCCCGGGGGTCTGGAAACACCATATATTTT
CASARGSGNTIYF
>TRBV2|-|TRBJ2-7|-
TGTGCCAGCAGTGGACTTGGCGGCTCCTACGAGCAGTACTTC
CASSGLGGSYEQYF
>TRBV12-3/TRBV12-4|-|TRBJ1-1|-
TGTGCCAGCAGTGCGGGGGCAAGCACTGAAGCTTTCTTT
CASSAGASTEAFF
>TRBV19|TRBD1|TRBJ1-3|-
TGTGCCAGTAGTATCCCAGGACAGGGCGGGCCTGGAAACACCATATATTTT
CASSIPGQGGPGNTIYF
>TRBV18|-|TRBJ1-4|once
TGTGCCAGCTCACCACCGGGCGGGAAGAATGAAAAACTGTTTTTT
CASSPPGGKNEKLFF
>TRBV6-5|TRBD2|TRBJ2-7|-
TGTGCCAGCAGTAGCCTAGCGGGGGGCTCCTACGAGCAGTACTTC
CASSSLAGGSYEQYF
>TRBV7-8|TRBD1|TRBJ1-1|-
TGTGCCAGCAGCTCCTTGGACAGGTTGCACACTGAAGCTTTCTTT
CASSSLDRLHTEAFF
>TRBV3-1/TRBV3-2|-|TRBJ1-2|-
TGTGCCAGCAGCCAACCACAGGGCGAAGAGGGCTACACCTTC
CASSQPQGEEGYTF
>TRBV5-1|TRBD1|TRBJ2-7|once
TGCGCCAGCAGCTCGCTGCGGGGGACAGGGGAATACGAGCAGTACTTC
CASSSLRGTGEYEQYF
>TRBV28|TRBD1|TRBJ1-4|-
TGTGCCAGCAGTCTGGGACAGGGTCGGGAAAAACTGTTTTTT
CASSLGQGREKLFF
>TRBV7-9|TRBD2|TRBJ2-5|-
TGTGCCAGCTCCTTTCCGGGACTAGCAGTCGAGACCCAGTACTTC
CASSFPGLAVETQYF
>TRBV5-1|-|TRBJ1-1|few
TGCGCCAGCAGGGCCGCACTGAACACTGAAGCTTTCTTT
CASRAALNTEAFF
>TRBV27|-|TRBJ2-1|-
TGTGCCAGCAGTCTTTACAATGAGCAGTTCTTC
CASSLYNEQFF
>TRBV7-6|TRBD1|TRBJ1-1|-
TGTGCCAGCAGCCCTCCCGGGACAGAGAACACTGAAGCTTTCTTT
CASSPPGTENTEAFF
>TRBV6-2/TRBV6-3|-|TRBJ2-7|-
TGTGCCAGCAGTTACTCTGCAGGCCTCTACGAGCAGTACTTC
CASSYSAGLYEQYF
>TRBV5-1|TRBD1|TRBJ2-2|-
TGCGCCAGCCGGGCAACAGGGGCGGCCGGGGAGCTGTTTTTT
CASRATGAAGELFF
>TRBV7-8|TRBD1|TRBJ1-6|-
TGTGCCAGCAGCTCCCGGGACAGCGGATTTAATTCACCCCTCCACTTT
CASSSRDSGFNSPLHF
>TRBV6-5|-|TRBJ1-1|-
TGTGCCAGCAGGGCCGCAGGAGGGACTGAAGCTTTCTTT
CASRAAGGTEAFF
>TRBV3-1/TRBV3-2|TRBD2|TRBJ2-1|-
TGTGCCAGCAGCCAAGCCTCGAGCGGGAGGACCAATGAGCAGTTCTTC
CASSQASSGRTNEQFF
>TRBV2|TRBD1|TRBJ1-1|-
TGTGCCAGCAGGGTGGGACAGGAGATCACTGAAGCTTTCTTT
CASRVGQEITEAFF
>TRBV7-2|-|TRBJ1-1|-
TGTGCCAGCAGCCCCCGGACACTGAACACTGAAGCTTTCTTT
CASSPRTLNTEAFF
>TRBV28|TRBD2|TRBJ2-5|-
TGTGCCAGCAGTTTAAAAGGGGAGGGAAACCAAGAGACCCAGTACTTC
CASSLKGEGNQETQYF
>TRBV19|TRBD1|TRBJ1-1|-
TGTGCCAGTAGCGTGACAGGGGAAAACACTGAAGCTTTCTTT
CASSVTGENTEAFF
>TRBV18|-|TRBJ1-4|-
TGTGCCAGCTCACCACGGACAGCAGCTAATGAAAAACTGTTTTTT
CASSPRTAANEKLFF
>TRBV19|TRBD1|TRBJ2-7|-
TGTGCCAGTAGTGTGACCGGGACAGGTACCTACGAGCAGTACTTC
CASSVTGTGTYEQYF
>TRBV12-5|-|TRBJ1-5|-
TGTGCTAGTGGTTTGGGATCCAGAGGTACCGATCAGCCCCAGCATTTT
CASGLGSRGTDQPQHF
>TRBV2|TRBD1|TRBJ2-2|-
TGTGCCAGCAGTATTACAGGGGGCGCGGCCGGGGAGCTGTTTTTT
CASSITGGAAGELFF
>TRBV2|TRBD1|TRBJ2-7|-
TGTGCCAGCACCTCGACAGGGGCCTACGAGCAGTACTTC
CASTSTGAYEQYF
>TRBV10-3|TRBD2|TRBJ2-7|-
TGTGCCATCAGCGCGGCGGGGGGGCCGAACGAGCAGTACTTC
CAISAAGGPNEQYF